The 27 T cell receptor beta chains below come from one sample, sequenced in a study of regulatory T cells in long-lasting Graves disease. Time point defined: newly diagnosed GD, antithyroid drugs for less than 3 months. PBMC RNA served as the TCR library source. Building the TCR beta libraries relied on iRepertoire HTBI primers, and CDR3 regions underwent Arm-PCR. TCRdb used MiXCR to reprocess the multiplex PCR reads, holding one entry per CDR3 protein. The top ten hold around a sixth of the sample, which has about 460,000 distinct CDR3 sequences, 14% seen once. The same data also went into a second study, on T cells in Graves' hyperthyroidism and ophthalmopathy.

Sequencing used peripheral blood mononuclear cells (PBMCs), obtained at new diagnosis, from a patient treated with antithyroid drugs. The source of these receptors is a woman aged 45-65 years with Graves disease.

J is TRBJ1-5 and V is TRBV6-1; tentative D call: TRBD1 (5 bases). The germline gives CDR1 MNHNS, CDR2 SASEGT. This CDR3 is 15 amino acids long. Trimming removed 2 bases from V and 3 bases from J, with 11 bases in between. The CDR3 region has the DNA TGTGCCAGCAGTGAATGGGGAGGGGACAATCAGCCCCAGCATTTT. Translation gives CASSEWGGDNQPQHF.

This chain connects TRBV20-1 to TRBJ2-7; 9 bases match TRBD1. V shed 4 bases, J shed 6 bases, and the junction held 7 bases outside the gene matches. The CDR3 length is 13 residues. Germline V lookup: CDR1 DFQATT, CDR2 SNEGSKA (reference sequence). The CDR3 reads CSANYRGQVEQYF. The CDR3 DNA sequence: TGCAGTGCTAACTACAGGGGGCAGGTCGAGCAGTACTTC.

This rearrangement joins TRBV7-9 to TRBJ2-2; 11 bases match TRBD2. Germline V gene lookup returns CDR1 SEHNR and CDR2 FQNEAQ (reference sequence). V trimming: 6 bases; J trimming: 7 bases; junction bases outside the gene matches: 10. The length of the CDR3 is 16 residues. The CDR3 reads CASSPLAGGMDGELFF. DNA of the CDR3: TGTGCCAGCAGTCCCCTAGCGGGAGGTATGGACGGGGAGCTGTTTTTT.

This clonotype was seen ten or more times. Here the CDR3 DNA reads TGTGCCAGCAGTCTAGGCTGGGACACTGAAGCTTTCTTT. Amino acid sequence: CASSLGWDTEAFF. V is TRBV27 and J is TRBJ1-1; D gene unclear. The length of the CDR3 is 13 residues. V gave up 5 bases and J gave up 3 bases, with 10 bases separating them. CDR1 MNHEY and CDR2 SMNVEV come from the germline V gene (reference sequence).

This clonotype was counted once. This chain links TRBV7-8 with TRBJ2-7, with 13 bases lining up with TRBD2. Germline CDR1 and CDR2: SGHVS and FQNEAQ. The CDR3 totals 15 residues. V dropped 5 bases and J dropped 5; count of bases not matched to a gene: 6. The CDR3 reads CASSQGTSGNHEQYF. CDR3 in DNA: TGTGCCAGCAGCCAAGGGACTAGCGGGAACCACGAGCAGTACTTC.

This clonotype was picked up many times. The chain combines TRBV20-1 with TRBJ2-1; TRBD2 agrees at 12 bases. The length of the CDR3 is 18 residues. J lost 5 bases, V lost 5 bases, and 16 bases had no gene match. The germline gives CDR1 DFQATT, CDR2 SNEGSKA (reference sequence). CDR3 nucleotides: TGCAGTGCTCTGACTAGCGGGAGTTTCGTTGCATCGGACAATGAGCAGTTCTTC. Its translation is CSALTSGSFVASDNEQFF.

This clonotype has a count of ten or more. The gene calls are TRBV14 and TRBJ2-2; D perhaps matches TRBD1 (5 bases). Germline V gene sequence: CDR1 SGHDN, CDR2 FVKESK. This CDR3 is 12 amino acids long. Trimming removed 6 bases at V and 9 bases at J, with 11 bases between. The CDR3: CASRQGRRELFF. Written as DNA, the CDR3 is TGTGCCAGCAGGCAGGGTCGTCGGGAGCTGTTTTTT.

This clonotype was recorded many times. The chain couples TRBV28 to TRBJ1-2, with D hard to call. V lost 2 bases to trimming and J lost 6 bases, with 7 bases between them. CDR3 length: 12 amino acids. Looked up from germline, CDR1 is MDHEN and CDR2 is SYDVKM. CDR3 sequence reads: CASSLLRNGYTF. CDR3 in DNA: TGTGCCAGCAGTTTACTCCGAAATGGCTACACCTTC.

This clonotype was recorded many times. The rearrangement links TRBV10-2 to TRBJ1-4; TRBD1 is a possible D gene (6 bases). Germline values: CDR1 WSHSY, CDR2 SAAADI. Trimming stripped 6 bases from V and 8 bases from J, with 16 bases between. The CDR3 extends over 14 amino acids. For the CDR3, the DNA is TGCGCCAGCAGGCCCGGACAGAAGGAGGAAAAACTGTTTTTT. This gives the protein CASRPGQKEEKLFF.

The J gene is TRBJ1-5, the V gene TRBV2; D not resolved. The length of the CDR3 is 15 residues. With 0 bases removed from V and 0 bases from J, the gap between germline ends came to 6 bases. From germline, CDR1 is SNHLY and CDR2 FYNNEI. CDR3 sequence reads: CASSEAGVSNQPQHF. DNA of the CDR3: TGTGCCAGCAGTGAAGCTGGGGTTAGCAATCAGCCCCAGCATTTT.

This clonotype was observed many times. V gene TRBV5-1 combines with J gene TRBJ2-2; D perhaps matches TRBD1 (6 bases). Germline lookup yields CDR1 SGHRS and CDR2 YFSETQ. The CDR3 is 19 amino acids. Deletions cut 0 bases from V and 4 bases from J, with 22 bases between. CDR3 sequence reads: CASSLVLRRGTSGTGELFF. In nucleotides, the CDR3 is TGCGCCAGCAGCTTGGTCTTACGAAGAGGGACATCGGGCACCGGGGAGCTGTTTTTT.

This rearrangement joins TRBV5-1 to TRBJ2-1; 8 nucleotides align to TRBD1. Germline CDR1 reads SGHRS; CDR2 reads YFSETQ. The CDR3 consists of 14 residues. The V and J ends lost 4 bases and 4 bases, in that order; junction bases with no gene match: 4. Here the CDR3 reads CASSGGQVYNEQFF. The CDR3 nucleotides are TGCGCCAGCAGCGGGGGACAGGTATACAATGAGCAGTTCTTC.

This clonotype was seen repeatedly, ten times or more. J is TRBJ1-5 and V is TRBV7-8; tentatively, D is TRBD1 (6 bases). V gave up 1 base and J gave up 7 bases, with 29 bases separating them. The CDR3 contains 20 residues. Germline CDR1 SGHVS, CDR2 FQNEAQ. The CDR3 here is CASSLDAWDIASGLAQPQHF. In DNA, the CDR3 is TGTGCCAGCAGCTTAGACGCCTGGGACATAGCCTCGGGTCTGGCCCAGCCCCAGCATTTT.

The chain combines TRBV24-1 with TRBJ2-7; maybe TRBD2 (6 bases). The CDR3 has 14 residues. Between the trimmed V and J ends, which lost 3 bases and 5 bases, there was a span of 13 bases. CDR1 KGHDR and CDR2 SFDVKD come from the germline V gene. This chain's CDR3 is CATSDRWGRNEQYF. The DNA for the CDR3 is TGTGCCACCAGTGATCGATGGGGGAGGAACGAGCAGTACTTC.

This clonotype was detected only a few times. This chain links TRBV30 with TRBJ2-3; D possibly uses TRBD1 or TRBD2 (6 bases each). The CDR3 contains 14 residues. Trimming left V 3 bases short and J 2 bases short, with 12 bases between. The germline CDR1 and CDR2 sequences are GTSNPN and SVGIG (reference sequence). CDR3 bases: TGTGCCTGGAGGGGACGGGGGCACACAGATACGCAGTATTTT. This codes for CAWRGRGHTDTQYF. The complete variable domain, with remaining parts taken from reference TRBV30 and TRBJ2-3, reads SQTIHQWPATLVQPVGSPLSLECTVEGTSNPNLYWYRQAAGRGLQLLFYSVGIGQISSEVPQNLSASRPQDRQFILSSKKLLLSDSGFYLCAWRGRGHTDTQYFGPGTRLTVL.

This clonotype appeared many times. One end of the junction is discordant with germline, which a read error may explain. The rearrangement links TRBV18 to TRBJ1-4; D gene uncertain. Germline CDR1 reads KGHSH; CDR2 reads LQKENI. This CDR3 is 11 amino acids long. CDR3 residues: CASSVGSILVF. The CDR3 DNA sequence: TGTGCCAGCTCAGTTGGATCGATTCTAGTTTTT.

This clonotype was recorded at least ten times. This CDR3 reads CASSAAFWETQYF. In nucleotides, the CDR3 is TGTGCCAGCTCCGCGGCTTTCTGGGAGACCCAGTACTTC. The gene calls are TRBV3-1 and TRBJ2-5; D ambiguous. CDR3 length: 13 residues. CDR1 and CDR2 from the germline V gene are LGHDT and YNNKEL (reference sequence). V was cut by 8 bases and J by 5 bases, with 15 bases left in between.

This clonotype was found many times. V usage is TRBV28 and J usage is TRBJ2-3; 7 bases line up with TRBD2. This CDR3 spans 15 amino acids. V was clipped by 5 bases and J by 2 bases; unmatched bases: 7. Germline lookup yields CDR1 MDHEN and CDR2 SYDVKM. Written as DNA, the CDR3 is TGTGCCAGCAGTCAGGCTAGCGGATTCACAGATACGCAGTATTTT. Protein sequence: CASSQASGFTDTQYF.

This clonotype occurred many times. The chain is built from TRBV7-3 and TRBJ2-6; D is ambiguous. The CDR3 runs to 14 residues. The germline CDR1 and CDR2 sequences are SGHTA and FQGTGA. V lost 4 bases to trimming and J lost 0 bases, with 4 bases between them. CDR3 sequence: CASSSSSGANVLTF. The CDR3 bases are TGTGCCAGCAGCTCGAGCTCTGGGGCCAACGTCCTGACTTTC.

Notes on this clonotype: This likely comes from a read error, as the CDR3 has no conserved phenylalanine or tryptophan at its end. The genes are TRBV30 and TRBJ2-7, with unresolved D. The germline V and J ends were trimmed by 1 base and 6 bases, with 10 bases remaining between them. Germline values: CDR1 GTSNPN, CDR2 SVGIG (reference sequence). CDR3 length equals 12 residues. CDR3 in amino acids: CAWSAGSGEQYY. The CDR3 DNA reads TGTGCCTGGAGTGCTGGTTCCGGCGAGCAGTACTAC.

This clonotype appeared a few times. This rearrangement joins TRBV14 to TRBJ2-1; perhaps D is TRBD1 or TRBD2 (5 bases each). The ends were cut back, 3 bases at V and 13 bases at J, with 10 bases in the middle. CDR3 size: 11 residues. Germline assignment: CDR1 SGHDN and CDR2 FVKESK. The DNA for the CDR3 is TGTGCCAGCAGCCAGGGACCACCCCAGTTCTTC. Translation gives CASSQGPPQFF.

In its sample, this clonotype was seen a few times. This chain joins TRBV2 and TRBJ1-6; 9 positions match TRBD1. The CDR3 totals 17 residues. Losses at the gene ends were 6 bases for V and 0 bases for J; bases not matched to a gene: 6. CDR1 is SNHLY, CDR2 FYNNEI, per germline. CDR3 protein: CASSGQGPSSYNSPLHF. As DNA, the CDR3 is TGTGCCAGCAGCGGACAGGGGCCAAGCTCCTATAATTCACCCCTCCACTTT.

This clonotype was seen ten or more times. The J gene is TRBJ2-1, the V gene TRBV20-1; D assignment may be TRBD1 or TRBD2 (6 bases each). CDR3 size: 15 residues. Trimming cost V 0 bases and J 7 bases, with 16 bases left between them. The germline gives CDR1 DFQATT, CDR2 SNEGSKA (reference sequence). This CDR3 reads CSARDRGLGTNEQFF. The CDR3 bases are TGCAGTGCTAGAGATCGGGGGCTAGGGACTAATGAGCAGTTCTTC.

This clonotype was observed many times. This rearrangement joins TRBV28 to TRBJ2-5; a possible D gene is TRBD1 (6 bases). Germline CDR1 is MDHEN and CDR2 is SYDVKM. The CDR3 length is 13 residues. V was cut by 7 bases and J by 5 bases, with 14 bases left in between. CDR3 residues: CASNQQGGETQYF. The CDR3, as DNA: TGTGCCAGCAACCAACAGGGTGGGGAGACCCAGTACTTC.

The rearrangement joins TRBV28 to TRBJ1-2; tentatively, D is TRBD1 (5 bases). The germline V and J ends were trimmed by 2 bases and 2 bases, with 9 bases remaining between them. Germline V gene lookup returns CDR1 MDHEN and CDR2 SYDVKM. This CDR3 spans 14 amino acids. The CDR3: CASSLQGKNYGYTF. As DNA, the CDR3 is TGTGCCAGCAGTTTACAGGGTAAAAACTATGGCTACACCTTC.

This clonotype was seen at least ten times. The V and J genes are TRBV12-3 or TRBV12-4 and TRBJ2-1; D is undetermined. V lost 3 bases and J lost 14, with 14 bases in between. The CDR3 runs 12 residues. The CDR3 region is CASSFVPEREFF. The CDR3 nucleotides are TGTGCCAGCAGTTTCGTACCCGAGAGAGAGTTCTTC.

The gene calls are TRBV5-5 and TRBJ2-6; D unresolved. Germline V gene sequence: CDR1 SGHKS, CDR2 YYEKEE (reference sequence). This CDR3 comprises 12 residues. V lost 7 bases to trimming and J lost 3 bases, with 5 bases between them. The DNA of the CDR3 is TGTGCCAGCCTGGGTGGGGCCAACGTCCTGACTTTC. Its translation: CASLGGANVLTF.